Described below is a single T cell receptor beta chain sequence and its context. Its specificity is not known. This entry comes from a study of cytomegalovirus exposure and HLA in healthy donors. Whole-study results and caveats: Later examination showed HLA-associated TCR beta chains had greater clonal expansion than equally common others. Relative to the roughly 690-donor mean, N-insertions were reportedly fewer in an Asian-associated ancestry cluster in a later analysis.

PCR involved 60 Vbeta and 13 Jbeta primers. Sequencing used immunoSEQ multiplex PCR; TCRdb keeps in-frame clones, though not all of them. The sample consists of around 130,000 clones, approximately 80% of them appearing once. The sequenced sample consisted of PBMCs. This clonotype was obtained from a woman aged 18-30 years in good health and CMV-seronegative.

CDR3 nucleotide sequence: TGTGCCAGCAGCGGCGTCGGGGGGCAAGTTGATGGCTACACCTTC. This translates into CASSGVGGQVDGYTF. The chain joins TRBV5-4 to TRBJ1-2, with D possibly TRBD1 on 6 matching bases. The germline V gene encodes CDR1 SGHNT and CDR2 YYREEE (reference sequence). The V end was cut by 4 bases, the J end by 6 bases, with 19 bases between. The CDR3 loop spans 15 amino acids.